These 11 T cell receptor beta chains came from one sample sequenced in a study of blood T cell repertoires in COVID-19 (dated by TCRdb to 2020 to 2021). Libraries were made using the immunoSEQ multiplex PCR assay. As stored in TCRdb, this immuneACCESS dataset retains in-frame rearrangements with V and J assigned. A fraction of the clones does not appear; measured against another copy, unresolved V genes explain less than half of the discrepancy, and the remainder lacks a known reason. The sample table lists 45,000 to 65,000 clones, 88% of them with a count of one. Less than 4% of the sample lies in the top ten. The specimen sequenced was peripheral blood. These TCRs come from a human donor in a cohort sampled during active COVID-19.

V gene TRBV7-9 combines with J gene TRBJ2-1, with TRBD2 matching 8 bases. Trimming took 5 bases from V and 8 from J; bases not matched to a gene: 14. The CDR3 has 16 amino acids. Germline V CDR1 and CDR2: SEHNR, FQNEAQ (reference sequence). CDR3 protein: CASSHRGAGGPDEQFF. As DNA, the CDR3 is TGTGCCAGCAGCCATCGGGGGGCGGGAGGTCCGGATGAGCAGTTCTTC.

J is TRBJ2-1 and V is TRBV5-5; 10 positions agree with TRBD1. Per the germline V gene, CDR1 is SGHKS and CDR2 is YYEKEE (reference sequence). CDR3 length equals 16 residues. J gave up 6 bases and V 1 base, and 7 bases lay outside the gene matches. The CDR3 loop reads CASSLNFGQGVNEQFF. CDR3 in DNA: TGTGCCAGCAGCTTGAACTTCGGACAGGGGGTCAATGAGCAGTTCTTC.

The chain joins TRBV7-2 to TRBJ2-7; a weak D match, TRBD2 (7 bases). The germline V gene has CDR1 SGHTA and CDR2 FQGNSA. CDR3 length: 14 amino acids. V lost 1 base and J lost 7, with 14 bases in between. The CDR3 loop is CASSLGSGGPEQYF. CDR3 DNA: TGTGCCAGCAGCTTAGGCTCGGGGGGCCCGGAGCAGTACTTC.

The gene calls are TRBV29-1 and TRBJ2-6; 7 bases match TRBD1. The germline CDR1 and CDR2 sequences are SQVTM and ANQGSEA. The CDR3 contains 16 residues. The V and J ends lost 4 bases and 0 bases, in that order; junction bases with no gene match: 6. The CDR3 DNA sequence: TGCAGCGTTGTGGACAGGAGGAGCTCTGGGGCCAACGTCCTGACTTTC. It translates to CSVVDRRSSGANVLTF.

The rearrangement joins TRBV2 to TRBJ1-1, with TRBD1 identical over 9 bases. The CDR3 loop spans 17 amino acids. CDR1 and CDR2 from the germline V gene are SNHLY and FYNNEI. V dropped 10 bases and J dropped 2; count of bases not matched to a gene: 17. The CDR3 sequence is CATQIGTGSEFNTEAFF. The CDR3 bases are TGTGCCACCCAGATAGGGACAGGGTCCGAATTTAACACTGAAGCTTTCTTT. Looking up the rest from reference TRBV2 and TRBJ1-1 gives the full variable domain: EPEVTQTPSHQVTQMGQEVILRCVPISNHLYFYWYRQILGQKVEFLVSFYNNEISEKSEIFDDQFSVERPDGSNFTLKIRSTKLEDSAMYFCATQIGTGSEFNTEAFFGQGTRLTVV.

The rearrangement uses TRBV12-5 and TRBJ2-1; D unclear. Germline assignment: CDR1 LGHNT and CDR2 FRNRAP. The CDR3 is 13 amino acids. Trimming cost V 4 bases and J 9 bases, with 13 bases left between them. CDR3: CASGSEPGGEQFF. CDR3 in DNA: TGTGCTAGTGGTTCCGAACCCGGCGGTGAGCAGTTCTTC.

This chain links TRBV10-3 with TRBJ2-7, with 10 bases fitting TRBD2. This CDR3 spans 15 amino acids. Trimming took 4 bases from V and 1 from J; bases not matched to a gene: 4. The germline V gene has CDR1 ENHRY and CDR2 SYGVKD. CDR3 protein: CAISGTSGASYEQYF. CDR3 in DNA: TGTGCCATCAGTGGGACTAGCGGCGCTTCCTACGAGCAGTACTTC.

This clone was counted a few times. The V call is TRBV4-2, the J call TRBJ1-3; D is unresolved. The V end was cut by 1 base, the J end by 3 bases, with 10 bases between. This CDR3 spans 15 amino acids. Germline CDR1 and CDR2: LGHNA and YNFKEQ. The CDR3 is CASSQVTDFGNTIYF. In DNA form, the CDR3 reads TGTGCCAGCAGCCAAGTCACCGACTTTGGAAACACCATATATTTT.

The rearrangement uses TRBV5-1 and TRBJ1-2; no definite D call. Germline V gene sequence: CDR1 SGHRS, CDR2 YFSETQ. CDR3 length: 13 amino acids. With 0 bases removed from V and 6 bases from J, the gap between germline ends came to 9 bases. As DNA, the CDR3 is TGCGCCAGCAGCTTGGCACCCCAGGATGGCTACACCTTC. It encodes CASSLAPQDGYTF.

This sequence joins TRBV12-5 and TRBJ2-7; D is perhaps TRBD1 (7 bases). V lost 0 bases to trimming and J lost 6 bases, with 21 bases between them. The CDR3 consists of 17 residues. CDR1 and CDR2 (germline): LGHNT, FRNRAP. CDR3 residues: CASGLVLQTGRPVEQYF. DNA for the CDR3: TGTGCTAGTGGTTTGGTATTACAGACAGGGAGGCCCGTCGAGCAGTACTTC.

The rearrangement joins TRBV6-6 to TRBJ1-4; D is uncertain. Trimming removed 6 bases at V and 8 bases at J, with 22 bases between. The length of the CDR3 is 16 residues. Germline CDR1 reads MNHNY; CDR2 reads SVGAGI (reference sequence). The CDR3 sequence: CASRPQNLGRKEKLFF. The CDR3 DNA is TGTGCCAGCAGACCCCAAAACCTGGGCAGAAAGGAAAAACTGTTTTTT.